These 21 T cell receptor beta chains came from one sample sequenced in a study of metastatic and nonmetastatic thyroid tumors. From the PCR reads, TCRdb re-called clones with MiXCR. The sample carries about 90,000 clones, 8.6% recorded once. Not a single patient had been given any form of treatment at any point before undergoing thyroid surgery. Material for sequencing was blood. Receptors originate from a female donor with papillary thyroid cancer or a benign thyroid nodule (not recorded which). Some clones in this sample may be carry-over from other donors' samples.

This clone was found a few times. The junction does not match germline at one end; this may be a read error. This sequence joins TRBV6-1 and TRBJ2-4; maybe TRBD2 (5 bases). Germline CDR1 is MNHNS and CDR2 is SASEGT. This CDR3 is built from 15 residues. The CDR3 loop reads CASSSAGRRLNIQCF. The CDR3 DNA reads as TGTGCCAGCAGCAGTGCGGGCCGCCGTTTGAACATTCAGTGCTTC.

This clone was detected many times. The V gene is TRBV29-1, the J gene TRBJ1-4; tentatively, D is TRBD1 (5 bases). CDR3 size: 16 residues. V was shortened by 4 bases and J by 7 bases, with 22 bases between the two germline ends. Germline values: CDR1 SQVTM, CDR2 ANQGSEA. The CDR3 sequence: CSVGGDPGHPSEKLFF. CDR3 DNA sequence: TGCAGCGTTGGGGGTGACCCTGGACACCCCTCTGAAAAACTGTTTTTT.

Ten or more counts support this clone. The V and J genes are TRBV24-1 and TRBJ1-5; D uncertain. Germline V gene lookup returns CDR1 KGHDR and CDR2 SFDVKD. CDR3 size: 12 residues. V dropped 1 base and J dropped 10 bases, with 7 bases sitting between them. CDR3 sequence (DNA): TGTGCCACCAGTGATTTTTCCGGCCCCCAGCATTTT. Its translation is CATSDFSGPQHF.

The chain links TRBV20-1 to TRBJ2-1; TRBD2 agrees at 9 bases. The CDR3 contains 16 residues. In germline, CDR1 is DFQATT, CDR2 SNEGSKA (reference sequence). The V and J ends lost 1 base and 6 bases, in that order; junction bases with no gene match: 10. CDR3: CSARVFGREGVNEQFF. The CDR3, as DNA: TGCAGTGCTAGAGTCTTTGGGCGGGAGGGTGTCAATGAGCAGTTCTTC.

A word on this clone: A read error may account for a junction end that differs from germline. The rearrangement uses TRBV10-3 and TRBJ2-2; D ambiguous. The CDR3 extends over 16 amino acids. Germline V gene data show CDR1 as ENHRY and CDR2 as SYGVKD. CDR3 loop: CAISQSKPTMGGELFF. The CDR3 DNA sequence: TGTGCCATCAGTCAGTCGAAGCCTACCATGGGCGGGGAGCTGTTTTTT.

A remark on this clone: A much larger clone differs from this one at a single base, so this may be a read error. Other DNA variants within this sample encode the same CDR3. The CDR3 bases are TGTGCCAGCAGTTACTCTAGTAACAGAGAGAAAGAGACCCAGTACTTC. It is translated as CASSYSSNREKETQYF. The chain uses TRBV6-6 and TRBJ2-5; D not certain. CDR1 is MNHNY, CDR2 SVGAGI, per germline (reference sequence). V shed 0 bases and J shed 3 bases, with 14 bases lying between them. This CDR3 is built from 16 residues.

Turning to this clone: This may be a read error, as it is one base from a much larger clone. Other DNA sequences in the same sample also yield this CDR3. The chain is built from TRBV18 and TRBJ1-1, with TRBD1 as a possible D gene (5 bases). V was shortened by 3 bases and J by 0 bases, with 14 bases between the two germline ends. Germline V gives CDR1 KGHSH, CDR2 LQKENI. The CDR3 spans 16 residues. The CDR3 bases are TGTGCCAGCTCACCTTCATCGGGACGACTGAACACTGAAGCTTTCTTT. Residues: CASSPSSGRLNTEAFF. Drawing the rest from reference TRBV18 and TRBJ1-1, the complete variable domain is NAGVMQNPRHLVRRRGQEARLRCSPMKGHSHVYWYRQLPEEGLKFMVYLQKENIIDESGMPKERFSAEFPKEGPSILRIQQVVRGDSAAYFCASSPSSGRLNTEAFFGQGTRLTVV.

This clone occurred many times. The chain uses TRBV19 and TRBJ1-2; D is ambiguous. CDR3 length: 14 residues. Germline V gives CDR1 LNHDA, CDR2 SQIVND (reference sequence). The CDR3 DNA is TGTGCTTCCGGGAGCATCGAAGGCATGGCCGGCTACACCTTC. Protein: CASGSIEGMAGYTF.

Details on this clone: A much larger clone lies a single base off, so this may be a read error. The chain is built from TRBV7-6 and TRBJ1-1, with D maybe TRBD1 (5 bases). This CDR3 is built from 15 residues. Deletions cut 2 bases from V and 5 bases from J, with 15 bases between. Germline CDR1 reads SGHVS; CDR2 reads FNYEAQ. CDR3 sequence reads: CASSLYPLGGTEAFF. The CDR3 region has the DNA TGTGCCAGCAGCTTATACCCGTTGGGGGGGACTGAAGCTTTCTTT.

The sample holds a few counts of this clone. V gene TRBV28 combines with J gene TRBJ2-2; 7 bases are shared with TRBD2. Germline assignment: CDR1 MDHEN and CDR2 SYDVKM. V was pared by 6 bases and J by 4 bases, with 8 bases of the junction left unmatched. The CDR3 runs to 15 residues. The CDR3 spells CASRAPGLITGELFF. CDR3 DNA: TGTGCCAGCAGAGCCCCGGGACTAATCACCGGGGAGCTGTTTTTT.

This clone was picked up many times. CDR3 amino acids: CASSLGGGSGNTIYF. CDR3 nucleotides: TGTGCCAGCAGCTTGGGAGGGGGCTCTGGAAACACCATATATTTT. The chain recombines TRBV5-4 with TRBJ1-3; D is perhaps TRBD1 (6 bases). There are 15 residues in the CDR3. V lost 0 bases and J lost 0, with 7 bases in between. CDR1 SGHNT and CDR2 YYREEE come from the germline V gene (reference sequence). Full variable domain (remainder filled in from reference TRBV5-4 and TRBJ1-3): ETGVTQSPTHLIKTRGQQVTLRCSSQSGHNTVSWYQQALGQGPQFIFQYYREEENGRGNFPPRFSGLQFPNYSSELNVNALELDDSALYLCASSLGGGSGNTIYFGEGSWLTVV.

This clone came up many times. Other nucleotide sequences in the sample specify the same CDR3. The chain combines TRBV30 with TRBJ2-2, with a tentative D call TRBD1 (5 bases). Trimming pared 8 bases from V and 1 base from J, leaving 11 bases between. This CDR3 is 13 amino acids long. Germline V lookup: CDR1 GTSNPN, CDR2 SVGIG (reference sequence). CDR3 nucleotides: TGTGCCGCCCAAAGGGGGAACACCGGGGAGCTGTTTTTT. Translation gives CAAQRGNTGELFF.

This clone was seen ten or more times. The chain recombines TRBV28 with TRBJ2-2, with TRBD2 identical over 11 bases. The CDR3 contains 17 residues. J was trimmed by 2 bases and V by 4 bases; bases with no gene match: 6. Germline V lookup: CDR1 MDHEN, CDR2 SYDVKM. CDR3 coding DNA: TGTGCCAGCAGTTCGACACTAGCGGGGGTCAACACCGGGGAGCTGTTTTTT. It translates to CASSSTLAGVNTGELFF.

There are many counts of this clone. V and J are TRBV12-3 or TRBV12-4 and TRBJ2-5; no clear D. There are 12 residues in the CDR3. Trimming cost V 5 bases and J 7 bases, with 11 bases left between them. The CDR3 nucleotides are TGTGCCAGCAGTGACCCGAAGACGACCCAGTACTTC. Encoded protein: CASSDPKTTQYF.

This clone was detected ten times or more. V is TRBV19 and J is TRBJ1-2; weak D call: TRBD1 (5 bases). Per the germline V gene, CDR1 is LNHDA and CDR2 is SQIVND (reference sequence). CDR3 length: 15 residues. V was shortened by 0 bases and J by 4 bases, with 12 bases between the two germline ends. DNA of the CDR3: TGTGCCAGTAGTATAGAGGAAGGGGTGGGCTATGGCTACACCTTC. Encoded protein: CASSIEEGVGYGYTF. Together with reference TRBV19 and TRBJ1-2, the CDR3 gives the full variable domain: DGGITQSPKYLFRKEGQNVTLSCEQNLNHDAMYWYRQDPGQGLRLIYYSQIVNDFQKGDIAEGYSVSREKKESFPLTVTSAQKNPTAFYLCASSIEEGVGYGYTFGSGTRLTVV.

In its sample, this clone was seen a few times. J is TRBJ1-3 and V is TRBV27, with D unclear. CDR3 size: 13 residues. CDR1 and CDR2 from the germline V gene are MNHEY and SMNVEV (reference sequence). V lost 4 bases and J lost 3, with 7 bases in between. The CDR3 nucleotides are TGTGCCAGCAGTTACGGGGTTGGAAACACCATATATTTT. Amino acids: CASSYGVGNTIYF.

Many counts were recorded for this clone. This chain connects TRBV5-6 to TRBJ1-4, with a weak D call TRBD1 (6 bases). CDR1 is SGHDT, CDR2 YYEEEE, per germline. The CDR3 length is 14 residues. V was shortened by 4 bases and J by 10 bases, with 17 bases between the two germline ends. CDR3 sequence: CASSLDRTSGKLFF. CDR3 nucleotides: TGTGCCAGCAGCCTTGACAGGACCTCCGGAAAACTGTTTTTT. Drawing the rest from reference TRBV5-6 and TRBJ1-4, the complete variable domain is DAGVTQSPTHLIKTRGQQVTLRCSPKSGHDTVSWYQQALGQGPQFIFQYYEEEERQRGNFPDRFSGHQFPNYSSELNVNALLLGDSALYLCASSLDRTSGKLFFGSGTQLSVL.

This clone was counted ten times or more. This chain connects TRBV18 to TRBJ2-5; D not resolved. This CDR3 contains 13 residues. V lost 4 bases to trimming and J lost 5 bases, with 11 bases between them. The germline V gene has CDR1 KGHSH and CDR2 LQKENI. CDR3 in amino acids: CASSRPLQETQYF. As DNA, the CDR3 is TGTGCCAGCTCACGACCCCTACAGGAGACCCAGTACTTC. Full variable domain (remainder filled in from reference TRBV18 and TRBJ2-5): NAGVMQNPRHLVRRRGQEARLRCSPMKGHSHVYWYRQLPEEGLKFMVYLQKENIIDESGMPKERFSAEFPKEGPSILRIQQVVRGDSAAYFCASSRPLQETQYFGPGTRLLVL.

The sample holds many counts of this clone. This chain uses TRBV6-1 with TRBJ1-1, with 7 nucleotides matching TRBD1. The V gene's germline CDR1 is MNHNS and CDR2 SASEGT. CDR3 length: 15 amino acids. With 5 bases clipped from V and 7 bases from J, the junction kept 13 bases outside the gene matches. CDR3 loop: CASSSQMGAGGEAFF. In DNA form, the CDR3 reads TGTGCCAGCAGTTCCCAAATGGGGGCAGGGGGTGAAGCTTTCTTT.

This clone was seen only a few times. A much larger clone is a single base away; this may be a read error. The chain joins TRBV5-1 to TRBJ2-7; the D is unclear. Germline CDR1 SGHRS, CDR2 YFSETQ. This CDR3 contains 12 residues. V was trimmed by 5 bases and J by 3 bases, leaving 9 bases between them. CDR3 nucleotide sequence: TGCGCCAGCAGTTGGGGTAACTACGAGCAGTACTTC. It codes for CASSWGNYEQYF.

Only a few counts were recorded for this clone. V gene TRBV28 combines with J gene TRBJ2-7; no firm D call. Deletions cut 4 bases from V and 2 bases from J, with 12 bases between. This CDR3 has 14 residues. Germline assignment: CDR1 MDHEN and CDR2 SYDVKM. This CDR3 reads CASSSTDRPYEQYF. DNA for the CDR3: TGTGCCAGCAGTTCGACGGACCGTCCCTACGAGCAGTACTTC. The full variable domain, rest sourced from reference TRBV28 and TRBJ2-7, is DVKVTQSSRYLVKRTGEKVFLECVQDMDHENMFWYRQDPGLGLRLIYFSYDVKMKEKGDIPEGYSVSREKKERFSLILESASTNQTSMYLCASSSTDRPYEQYFGPGTRLTVT.